This T cell receptor (beta chain) was found in a study of glioma-infiltrating T cells after dendritic cell vaccination. Time point indicated: after dendritic cell vaccination, including at tumor progression/relapse. Only patients with spare fresh-frozen tumor and over two years of follow-up were included. All glioblastoma patients lacked an isocitrate dehydrogenase mutation. This clone appeared a few times. The primer mix had 60 V beta and 13 J beta primers. Sequenced by immunoSEQ multiplex PCR; TCRdb stores in-frame clones only, minus some. This sample has 75,000 to 85,000 clones, with 87% found just once. This sequence was found in a human donor with glioblastoma. The sample in question was blood, obtained after dendritic cell vaccination.

CDR3 loop: CASSLAGGTYEQYF. CDR3 coding DNA: TGTGCCAGCAGCCTGGCGGGGGGGACCTACGAGCAGTACTTC. The chain carries TRBV6-5 and TRBJ2-7; 9 bases are a match to TRBD2. Germline V lookup: CDR1 MNHEY, CDR2 SVGAGI. The CDR3 loop spans 14 amino acids. J gave up 2 bases and V 6 bases, and 5 bases lay outside the gene matches.